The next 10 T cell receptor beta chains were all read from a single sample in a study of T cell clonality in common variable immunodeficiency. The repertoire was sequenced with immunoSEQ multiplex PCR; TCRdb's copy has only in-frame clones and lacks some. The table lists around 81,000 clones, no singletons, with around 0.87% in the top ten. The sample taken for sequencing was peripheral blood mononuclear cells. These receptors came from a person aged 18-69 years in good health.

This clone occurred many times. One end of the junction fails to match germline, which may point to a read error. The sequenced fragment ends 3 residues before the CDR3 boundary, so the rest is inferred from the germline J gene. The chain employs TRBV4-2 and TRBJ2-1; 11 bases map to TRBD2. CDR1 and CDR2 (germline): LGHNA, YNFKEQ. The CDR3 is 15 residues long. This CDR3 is CASSPGLAGPNEQFF. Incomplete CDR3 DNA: TGCGCCAGCAGCCCCGGACTAGCGGGCCCTAATGAG.

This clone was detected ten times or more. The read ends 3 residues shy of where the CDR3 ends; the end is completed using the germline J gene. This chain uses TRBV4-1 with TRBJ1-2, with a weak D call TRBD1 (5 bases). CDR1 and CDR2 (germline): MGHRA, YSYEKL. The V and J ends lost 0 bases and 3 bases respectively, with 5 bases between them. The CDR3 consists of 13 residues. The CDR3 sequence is CASSQDRDYGYTF. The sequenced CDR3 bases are TGCGCCAGCAGCCAAGACAGGGACTATGGC.

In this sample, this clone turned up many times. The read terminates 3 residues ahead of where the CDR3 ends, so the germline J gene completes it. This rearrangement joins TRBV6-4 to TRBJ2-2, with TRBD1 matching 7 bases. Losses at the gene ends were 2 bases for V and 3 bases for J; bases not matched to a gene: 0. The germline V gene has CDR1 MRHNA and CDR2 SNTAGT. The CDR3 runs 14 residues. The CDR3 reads CASSDGTDTGELFF. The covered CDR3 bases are TGTGCCAGCAGTGACGGGACAGACACCGGGGAG.

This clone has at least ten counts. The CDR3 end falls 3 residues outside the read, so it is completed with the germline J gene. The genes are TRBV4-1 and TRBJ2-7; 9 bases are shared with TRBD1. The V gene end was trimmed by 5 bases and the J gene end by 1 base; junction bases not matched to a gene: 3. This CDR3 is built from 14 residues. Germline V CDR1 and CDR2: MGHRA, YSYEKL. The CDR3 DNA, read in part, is TGCGCCAGCAGCTCTGGGACAGGGTCCTACGAG. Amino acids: CASSSGTGSYE. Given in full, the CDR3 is CASSSGTGSYEQYF.

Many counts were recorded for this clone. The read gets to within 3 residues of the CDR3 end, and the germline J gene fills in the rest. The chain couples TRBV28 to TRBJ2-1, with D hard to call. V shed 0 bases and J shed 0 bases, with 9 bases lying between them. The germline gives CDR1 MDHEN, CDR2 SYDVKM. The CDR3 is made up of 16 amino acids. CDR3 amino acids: CASSLWAVSSYNEQFF. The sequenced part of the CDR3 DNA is TGTGCCAGCAGTTTATGGGCGGTCAGCTCCTACAATGAG.

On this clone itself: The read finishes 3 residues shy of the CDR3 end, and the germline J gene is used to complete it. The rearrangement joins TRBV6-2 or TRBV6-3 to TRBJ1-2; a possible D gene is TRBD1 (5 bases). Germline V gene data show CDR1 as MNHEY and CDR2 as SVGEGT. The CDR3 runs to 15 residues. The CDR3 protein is CASRKSGLEGYDYTF. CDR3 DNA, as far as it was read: TGTGCCAGCCGAAAATCGGGACTCGAGGGGTACGAC.

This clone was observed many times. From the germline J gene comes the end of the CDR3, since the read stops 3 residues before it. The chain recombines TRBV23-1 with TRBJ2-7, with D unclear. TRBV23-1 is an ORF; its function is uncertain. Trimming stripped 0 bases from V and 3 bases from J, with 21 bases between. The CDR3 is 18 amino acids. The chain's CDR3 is CASSQSTGELAPYYEQYF. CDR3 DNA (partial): TGCGCCAGCAGTCAATCGACGGGTGAGTTGGCCCCTTACTACGAG.

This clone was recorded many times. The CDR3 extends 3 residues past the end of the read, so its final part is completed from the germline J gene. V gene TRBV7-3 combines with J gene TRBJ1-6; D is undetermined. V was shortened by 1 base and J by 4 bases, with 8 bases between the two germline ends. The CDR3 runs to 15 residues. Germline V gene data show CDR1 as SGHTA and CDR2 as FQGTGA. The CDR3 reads CASSLIGQYNSPLHF. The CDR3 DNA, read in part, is TGTGCCAGCAGCTTAATTGGCCAGTATAATTCACCC.

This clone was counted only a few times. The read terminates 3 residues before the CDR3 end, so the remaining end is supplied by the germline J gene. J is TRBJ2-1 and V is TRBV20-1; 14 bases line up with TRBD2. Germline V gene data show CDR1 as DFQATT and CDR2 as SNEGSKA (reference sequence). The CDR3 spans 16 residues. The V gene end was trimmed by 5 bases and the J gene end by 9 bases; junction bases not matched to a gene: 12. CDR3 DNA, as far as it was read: TGCAGTGCTGAGAGGGGGACTAGCGGGAGTCTAAGTGAG. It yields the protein CSAERGTSGSLSE. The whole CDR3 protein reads CSAERGTSGSLSEQFF.

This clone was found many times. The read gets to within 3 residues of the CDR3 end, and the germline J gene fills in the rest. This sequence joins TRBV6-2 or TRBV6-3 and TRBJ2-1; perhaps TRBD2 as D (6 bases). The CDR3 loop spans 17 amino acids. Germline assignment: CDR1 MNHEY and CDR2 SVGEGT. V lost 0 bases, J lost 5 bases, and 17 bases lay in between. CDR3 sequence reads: CASSYSIGDFRDNEQFF. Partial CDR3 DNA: TGTGCCAGCAGTTACTCTATAGGGGACTTTCGAGACAATGAG.